This note documents a single T cell receptor beta chain sequence. These data are taken from a study of T cells after yellow fever vaccination. Germline CDR1 is SGHAT and CDR2 is FQNNGV. This CDR3 contains 15 residues. The J segment lost 4 bases and the V segment lost 0 bases, leaving 3 bases of the junction unmatched. Template switching with 5'RACE generated the TCR cDNA and added a universal primer site and UMIs. TCRdb re-called the 5' RACE reads through MiXCR, storing one row per CDR3 protein. The sample has about 340,000 distinct CDR3 sequences; around 13% are singletons. The chain uses TRBV11-2 and TRBJ2-7; 10 bases are a match to TRBD2. The sample was CD4+ T cells sorted from PBMCs, taken 15 days after the yellow fever booster vaccination. This clonotype was obtained from a young man who received the YFV17D yellow fever vaccine. The CDR3 loop reads CASSLDLAGVYEQYF. The DNA for the CDR3 is TGTGCCAGCAGCTTAGATCTAGCGGGGGTGTACGAGCAGTACTTC.